The T cell receptor beta chain described here comes from a study of blood T cell repertoires in COVID-19 (TCRdb year 2020). General notes on the study: Collaborator samples came from the United States, Italy and Spain and covered acute and convalescent phases of COVID-19. The prospective study material was composed of cDNA or gDNA derived from T cells, B-cell-depleted T cells, or PBMCs. The samples were drawn from two sources: the first 160 participants of the ongoing ImmuneRACE study, and approximately 1,300 subjects contributed by 6 global collaborators. The dataset comprised deeply sampled blood TCRbeta repertoires from subjects exposed to, actively infected with, or recovered from COVID-19. Sample metadata almost always included a de-identified subject ID, COVID-19 status, age in years and sex. The repertoires were released in a freely available public database meant as a resource for research on the immune response to SARS-CoV-2. Where HLA class I and class II types were available, the types were taken from metadata supplied by the sample provider, not from assay-based typing.

What the study reported, not specific to this receptor: The quantity of clinical and demographic metadata differed by source and by participant and was supplied without curation.

TCRbeta CDR3 regions were amplified from genomic DNA by means of the immunoSEQ Assay, a bias-controlled multiplex PCR. In the source study's methods: The number of nucleated cells in each sample was estimated from the amplification of reference gene primers within the assay. Sequence reads were collapsed and filtered to measure the absolute abundance of every unique TCRbeta CDR3 rearrangement. Productive Simpson clonality was computed per sample as the square root of Simpson's diversity index over productive rearrangements. The clones in this table, taken by TCRdb from immuneACCESS, are in-frame only. Not every clone is retained; where verified, under half of the shortfall comes from an unresolved V gene, and the cause of the rest is unknown. V and J calls and clone size are copied from that table; D and trimming were computed from the DNA. The table for this sample lists over 30,000 clones; around 80% of them were counted only once. The ten largest clones capture about 15% of the sample.

The collaborating institutions used their own protocols to collect whole blood in K2EDTA tubes. For TCRbeta analysis, collaborators shipped samples as frozen whole blood, isolated PBMCs, or DNA extracted from either of those sample types. As regards this clone: What this receptor recognizes is not known. Base qualities are not at hand, and no much larger clone is one base apart.

The source is a man of 80 years or more with active or convalescent COVID-19. The sequencing input was peripheral blood.

This receptor carries the CDR3 CSVSNRGDEQYF. The nucleotide sequence reads TGCAGCGTTTCTAACAGGGGGGACGAGCAGTACTTC. The rearranged chain carries TRBV29-1 and TRBJ2-7; 8 bases in the middle match TRBD1. The CDR3 numbers 12 residues from cysteine through phenylalanine. Here the CDR3 DNA is all that survives: 36 bases in frame from base 1. V is trimmed back by 5 bases and J by 5 bases, and the junction contains 5 bases that no gene match accounts for. Per the germline V gene, SQVTM is the CDR1 and ANQGSEA is the CDR2.